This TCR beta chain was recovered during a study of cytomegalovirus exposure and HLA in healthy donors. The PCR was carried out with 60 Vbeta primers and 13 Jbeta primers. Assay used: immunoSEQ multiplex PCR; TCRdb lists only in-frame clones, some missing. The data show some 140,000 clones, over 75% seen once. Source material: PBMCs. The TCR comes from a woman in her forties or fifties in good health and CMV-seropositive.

The CDR3 DNA reads TGTGCCAGCAGCGCCAGGGGGAAATATGGCTACACCTTC. Translated: CASSARGKYGYTF. The chain joins TRBV27 to TRBJ1-2, with 7 bases that match TRBD1. Trimming cost V 6 bases and J 5 bases; bases outside gene matches: 6. This CDR3 has 13 residues. CDR1 MNHEY and CDR2 SMNVEV come from the germline V gene (reference sequence).